Shown below are 32 T cell receptor beta chains from a single sample sequenced in a study of CD8+ T cells in alopecia areata. Isolated RNA was reverse transcribed into cDNA used as the sequencing template. Measured with immunoSEQ multiplex PCR; TCRdb has only the in-frame clones, and not every one. The table has 190,000 or so clones, more than 45% seen once. The treatment here: oral pan-JAK inhibitor, 5-10 mg twice daily. Sequencing used CD4+ T cells sorted from blood, obtained at week 24, from a patient treated with tofacitinib. These receptor sequences come from a human donor with alopecia areata.

This clone was seen at least ten times. CDR3 sequence: CASSKGRDSSF. The CDR3 coding sequence is TGTGCCAGCAGCAAAGGACGGGACTCATCTTTC. V usage is TRBV21-1 and J usage is TRBJ2-7; the listed D gene, TRBD2, was not tested against the DNA. TRBV21-1 represents a pseudogene. The CDR3 contains 11 residues.

This clone was counted between two and nine times. V and J are TRBV29-1 and TRBJ2-5, with D maybe TRBD1 (5 bases). Between the trimmed V and J ends, which lost 4 bases and 2 bases, there was a span of 8 bases. The CDR3 length is 12 residues. Germline V CDR1 and CDR2: SQVTM, ANQGSEA. The CDR3 coding sequence is TGCAGCGTTGTACAGGTACAAGAGACCCAGTACTTC. Amino acids: CSVVQVQETQYF.

CDR3 sequence: CASSLGTNYGYTF. For the CDR3, the DNA is TGTGCCAGCAGTTTGGGCACTAACTATGGCTACACCTTC. The chain combines TRBV6-5 with TRBJ1-2; the D is unclear. Per the germline V gene, CDR1 is MNHEY and CDR2 is SVGAGI. This CDR3 is 13 amino acids long. Between the trimmed V and J ends, which lost 4 bases and 0 bases, there was a span of 6 bases.

This sequence joins TRBV5-1 and TRBJ2-3; no clear D gene. This CDR3 contains 14 residues. The V gene's germline CDR1 is SGHRS and CDR2 YFSETQ. V lost 4 bases and J 6 bases, leaving 15 bases between the germline ends. CDR3 residues: CASSRDLTLDTQYF. The DNA of the CDR3 is TGCGCCAGCAGCAGAGACCTCACCCTGGATACGCAGTATTTT.

The J gene is TRBJ1-1, the V gene TRBV2; tentative D call: TRBD1 (5 bases). V lost 8 bases and J lost 7, with 14 bases in between. Germline-derived CDR1 and CDR2 are SNHLY and FYNNEI. The CDR3 has 12 amino acids. This CDR3 reads CASAGGRSEAFF. Here the CDR3 DNA reads TGTGCCAGCGCCGGGGGACGTAGTGAAGCTTTCTTT. The full variable domain, its missing parts supplied by reference TRBV2 and TRBJ1-1, is EPEVTQTPSHQVTQMGQEVILRCVPISNHLYFYWYRQILGQKVEFLVSFYNNEISEKSEIFDDQFSVERPDGSNFTLKIRSTKLEDSAMYFCASAGGRSEAFFGQGTRLTVV.

This chain links TRBV7-2 with TRBJ1-5; D is ambiguous. The germline CDR1 and CDR2 sequences are SGHTA and FQGNSA. The CDR3 contains 14 residues. V was clipped by 6 bases and J by 4 bases, with 13 bases between them. This chain's CDR3 is CASSQEGGNQPQHF. CDR3 sequence (DNA): TGTGCCAGCAGTCAAGAGGGCGGGAATCAGCCCCAGCATTTT.

The V and J genes are TRBV7-9 and TRBJ2-1; the D gene is possibly TRBD1 (6 bases). V shed 8 bases and J shed 0 bases, with 8 bases lying between them. The CDR3 is made up of 13 amino acids. CDR1 is SEHNR, CDR2 FQNEAQ, per germline (reference sequence). Written as DNA, the CDR3 is TGTGCCAGCCTACAGGGCTCCTACAATGAGCAGTTCTTC. This gives the protein CASLQGSYNEQFF.

Only a few counts were recorded for this clone. The V and J genes are TRBV6-1 and TRBJ2-6; D uncertain. This CDR3 has 13 amino acids. The germline CDR1 and CDR2 sequences are MNHNS and SASEGT. Trimming removed 7 bases at V and 12 bases at J, with 16 bases between. The CDR3: CASTPHSRSVLTF. Written as DNA, the CDR3 is TGTGCCAGCACCCCACACAGTCGTAGCGTCCTGACTTTC.

CDR3 DNA sequence: TGTGCCAGCAGCCAGACTGTAAATTCACCCCTCCACTTT. It encodes CASSQTVNSPLHF. V gene TRBV4-2 combines with J gene TRBJ1-6; D call uncertain. The V and J ends lost 3 bases and 7 bases respectively, with 7 bases between them. Germline V gene data show CDR1 as LGHNA and CDR2 as YNFKEQ. The CDR3 consists of 13 residues.

CDR3 nucleotides: TGCGCCAGCAGCTTGGGGAATTCGGCGAGTCCAGATACGCAGTATTTT. This sequence encodes CASSLGNSASPDTQYF. The chain has TRBV5-1 and TRBJ2-3; D gene ambiguous. The germline V gene has CDR1 SGHRS and CDR2 YFSETQ. The CDR3 totals 16 residues. V lost 0 bases and J 4 bases, leaving 15 bases between the germline ends.

J is TRBJ1-5 and V is TRBV28; a possible D gene is TRBD1 (5 bases). The V gene lost 2 bases and the J gene lost 6 bases, with 11 bases spanning the gap. This CDR3 has 14 amino acids. The germline gives CDR1 MDHEN, CDR2 SYDVKM. The CDR3, as DNA: TGTGCCAGCAGTTTACCGGGGACGGCTCAGCCCCAGCATTTT. Its translation is CASSLPGTAQPQHF.

V usage is TRBV9 and J usage is TRBJ2-3; no reliable D call. The CDR3 has 14 amino acids. The germline V gene encodes CDR1 SGDLS and CDR2 YYNGEE. The V and J ends lost 3 bases and 0 bases respectively, with 8 bases between them. In nucleotides, the CDR3 is TGTGCCAGCAGCGCGGACGGCAGCACAGATACGCAGTATTTT. It translates to CASSADGSTDTQYF.

V and J are TRBV18 and TRBJ2-5; 12 bases are shared with TRBD2. This CDR3 is built from 17 residues. The V gene's germline CDR1 is KGHSH and CDR2 LQKENI. Trimming took 3 bases from V and 5 from J; bases not matched to a gene: 10. CDR3 in amino acids: CASSPALTSGGPETQYF. The CDR3 nucleotides read TGTGCCAGCTCACCTGCCCTAACTAGCGGGGGGCCCGAGACCCAGTACTTC.

The J gene is TRBJ2-5, the V gene TRBV29-1, with TRBD2 identical over 8 bases. Per the germline V gene, CDR1 is SQVTM and CDR2 is ANQGSEA. V shed 0 bases and J 5 bases; nucleotides not matched to a gene: 5. This CDR3 is 14 amino acids long. The CDR3: CSVEDRLAMETQYF. DNA for the CDR3: TGCAGCGTTGAAGATCGACTAGCGATGGAGACCCAGTACTTC.

The chain has TRBV4-3 and TRBJ1-6, with 8 positions matching TRBD1. The trim removed 0 bases at V and 5 bases at J, leaving 3 bases unmatched. Germline CDR1 is LGHNA and CDR2 is YSLEER. The CDR3 runs to 16 residues. The CDR3, as DNA: TGCGCCAGCAGCCAAGATTGGACAGGGAATAATTCACCCCTCCACTTT. This translates into CASSQDWTGNNSPLHF.

The chain joins TRBV5-1 to TRBJ1-2; 9 bases match TRBD1. The V segment lost 4 bases and the J segment 5 bases; nucleotides outside the gene matches: 9. This CDR3 region has 15 residues. The germline gives CDR1 SGHRS, CDR2 YFSETQ. CDR3 loop: CASSAQQGARYGYTF. In nucleotides, the CDR3 is TGCGCCAGCAGCGCACAACAGGGGGCGCGATATGGCTACACCTTC.

This clone was counted between two and nine times. The J gene is TRBJ1-2, the V gene TRBV29-1, with D hard to call. V was shortened by 3 bases and J by 3 bases, with 8 bases between the two germline ends. The CDR3 totals 12 residues. CDR1 is SQVTM, CDR2 ANQGSEA, per germline. CDR3 coding DNA: TGCAGCGTTGAGGGATGGGACTATGGCTACACCTTC. Protein product: CSVEGWDYGYTF.

V usage is TRBV2 and J usage is TRBJ2-6, with D uncertain. Germline-derived CDR1 and CDR2 are SNHLY and FYNNEI. This CDR3 is 16 amino acids long. Trimming removed 0 bases at V and 3 bases at J, with 9 bases between. CDR3 loop: CASSEAARSGANVLTF. CDR3 bases: TGTGCCAGCAGTGAAGCAGCAAGGAGTGGGGCCAACGTCCTGACTTTC.

A remark on this clone: Distinct nucleotide sequences in the sample also encode this CDR3. This chain uses TRBV4-2 with TRBJ1-5; TRBD1 agrees at 9 bases. J lost 7 bases, V lost 1 base, and 5 bases had no gene match. Germline assignment: CDR1 LGHNA and CDR2 YNFKEQ. The CDR3 runs 15 residues. The CDR3 sequence is CASSQAGQGGQPQHF. CDR3 sequence (DNA): TGTGCCAGCAGCCAAGCGGGACAGGGAGGACAGCCCCAGCATTTT.

There are a few counts of this clone. This chain connects TRBV28 to TRBJ2-7, with D perhaps TRBD2 (5 bases). The germline V and J ends were trimmed by 4 bases and 0 bases, with 16 bases remaining between them. This CDR3 is built from 16 residues. The V gene's germline CDR1 is MDHEN and CDR2 SYDVKM. CDR3 protein: CASSSDQATSSYEQYF. CDR3 nucleotides: TGTGCCAGCAGTTCCGATCAGGCAACTAGCTCCTACGAGCAGTACTTC.

This clone has a handful of counts. The chain carries TRBV29-1 and TRBJ2-5; a weak D match, TRBD2 (6 bases). The CDR3 loop spans 13 amino acids. Germline V gives CDR1 SQVTM, CDR2 ANQGSEA. The V and J ends lost 4 bases and 2 bases respectively, with 11 bases between them. In DNA, the CDR3 is TGCAGCGTTGGGGGAGGACTACAAGAGACCCAGTACTTC. Encoded protein: CSVGGGLQETQYF.

This rearrangement joins TRBV29-1 to TRBJ1-2; unclear D gene. This CDR3 is 14 amino acids long. CDR1 SQVTM and CDR2 ANQGSEA come from the germline V gene. The V gene lost 6 bases and the J gene lost 0 bases, with 14 bases spanning the gap. In DNA form, the CDR3 reads TGCAGCGTCGCGACATCTCGTTCTAACTATGGCTACACCTTC. Translating it yields CSVATSRSNYGYTF.

Note on this clone: Other DNA variants within this sample encode the same CDR3. The chain combines TRBV5-6 with TRBJ2-1; no clear D. Germline CDR1 and CDR2: SGHDT and YYEEEE. This CDR3 is 11 amino acids long. Trimming shortened V by 4 bases and J by 4 bases, and 3 bases separated the two germline ends. CDR3 in amino acids: CASSLYNEQFF. CDR3 DNA sequence: TGTGCCAGCAGCCTATACAATGAGCAGTTCTTC.

The chain carries TRBV2 and TRBJ1-1; unclear D gene. V lost 5 bases and J 4 bases, leaving 17 bases between the germline ends. The CDR3 contains 15 residues. CDR1 is SNHLY and CDR2 is FYNNEI in the germline V gene. CDR3 sequence: CASSSYGTRSTEAFF. In DNA form, the CDR3 reads TGTGCCAGCAGTTCATACGGAACTCGATCCACTGAAGCTTTCTTT.

This clone has more than one count but fewer than ten. The rearrangement joins TRBV7-9 to TRBJ1-2; no definite D call. Trimming removed 6 bases at V and 3 bases at J, with 8 bases between. This CDR3 contains 12 residues. The germline V gene has CDR1 SEHNR and CDR2 FQNEAQ (reference sequence). DNA of the CDR3: TGTGCCAGCAGTCATTGGGACTATGGCTACACCTTC. Amino acid sequence: CASSHWDYGYTF. The variable domain in full, with the rest retrieved from reference TRBV7-9 and TRBJ1-2, is DTGVSQNPRHKITKRGQNVTFRCDPISEHNRLYWYRQTLGQGPEFLTYFQNEAQLEKSRLLSDRFSAERPKGSFSTLEIQRTEQGDSAMYLCASSHWDYGYTFGSGTRLTVV.

J is TRBJ2-2 and V is TRBV30, with D maybe TRBD1 (6 bases). V lost 2 bases to trimming and J lost 7 bases, with 17 bases between them. The CDR3 totals 15 residues. Per germline, CDR1 GTSNPN and CDR2 SVGIG (reference sequence). CDR3 region: CAWSPSWGPHGELFF. The CDR3 DNA reads TGTGCCTGGAGTCCCTCTTGGGGGCCACACGGGGAGCTGTTTTTT.

The chain employs TRBV9 and TRBJ2-3; 13 bases align to TRBD2. The J segment lost 0 bases and the V segment lost 2 bases, leaving 18 bases of the junction unmatched. Germline V gives CDR1 SGDLS, CDR2 YYNGEE. This CDR3 spans 22 amino acids. CDR3 bases: TGTGCCAGCAGCGTTCCATCGGGGTCCGGGACTAGCGGGGATATAAGCACAGATACGCAGTATTTT. Amino acids: CASSVPSGSGTSGDISTDTQYF.

This clone showed up just once. The chain recombines TRBV7-2 with TRBJ2-3; D is perhaps TRBD1 (5 bases). Germline CDR1 is SGHTA and CDR2 is FQGNSA. The CDR3 loop spans 13 amino acids. V gave up 2 bases and J gave up 5 bases, with 8 bases separating them. This CDR3 reads CASSLTGRDTQYF. DNA for the CDR3: TGTGCCAGCAGCTTAACAGGCAGAGATACGCAGTATTTT.

The rearrangement joins TRBV27 to TRBJ2-5, with D unclear. This CDR3 has 14 amino acids. Germline V CDR1 and CDR2: MNHEY, SMNVEV (reference sequence). Trimming removed 3 bases from V and 1 base from J, with 9 bases in between. Here the CDR3 DNA reads TGTGCCAGCAGTTTGAATGACCTCCAAGAGACCCAGTACTTC. This translates into CASSLNDLQETQYF.

This clone was counted between two and nine times. This rearrangement joins TRBV7-9 to TRBJ2-1, with 10 bases matching TRBD2. The CDR3 is 16 amino acids. Germline trimming cut 5 bases from V and 1 base from J; bases unmatched to any gene: 5. The germline CDR1 and CDR2 sequences are SEHNR and FQNEAQ (reference sequence). CDR3 region: CASSGRTSGSYNEQFF. The CDR3 DNA follows: TGTGCCAGCAGCGGGCGGACTAGCGGATCCTACAATGAGCAGTTCTTC.

The CDR3 DNA follows: TGTGCCAGCAGTGAAAATCCCCCCGTCACGATAGCCAAAAACATTCAGTACTTC. Protein: CASSENPPVTIAKNIQYF. V gene TRBV2 combines with J gene TRBJ2-4; no firm D call. Between the trimmed V and J ends, which lost 2 bases and 0 bases, there was a span of 17 bases. Germline V CDR1 and CDR2: SNHLY, FYNNEI. CDR3 length: 18 amino acids. Full variable domain (outside the CDR3, taken from reference TRBV2 and TRBJ2-4): EPEVTQTPSHQVTQMGQEVILRCVPISNHLYFYWYRQILGQKVEFLVSFYNNEISEKSEIFDDQFSVERPDGSNFTLKIRSTKLEDSAMYFCASSENPPVTIAKNIQYFGAGTRLSVL.

The V gene is TRBV7-9, the J gene TRBJ1-2, with 8 bases aligning to TRBD1. Germline V gene sequence: CDR1 SEHNR, CDR2 FQNEAQ (reference sequence). Trimming cost V 5 bases and J 3 bases; bases outside gene matches: 11. This CDR3 contains 16 residues. CDR3: CASSPGQGGTHYGYTF. The CDR3 DNA reads TGTGCCAGCAGCCCCGGACAGGGCGGTACCCACTATGGCTACACCTTC.